This TCR beta chain was documented in a study of T cell responses to AZD1222 COVID-19 vaccine. Study at large: Whether given at about 4 or about 12 weeks, second doses were pooled. Study-wide points: A mostly white British donor set with more females was recruited, and clonal diversity was possibly underestimated. Targeting of unmutated variant regions was reportedly seen in nearly half of spike-specific TCRs. Distributed over spike, vaccine-associated CD4 TCRs predominated at 160-218 and 743-854.

Profiled with immunoSEQ multiplex PCR; TCRdb holds only in-frame clones, not every one. The sample carries approximately 100,000 clones, approximately 90% recorded once. The CDR3 extends over 16 amino acids. Germline trimming cut 0 bases from V and 0 bases from J; bases unmatched to any gene: 4. Germline CDR1 SGHRS, CDR2 YFSETQ. For this clone: Its antigen is not identified.

The sequenced sample was peripheral blood, obtained on day 0 of AZD1222 vaccination. V usage is TRBV5-1 and J usage is TRBJ2-5; 8 nucleotides align to TRBD2. This TCR was sampled from an adult in good health. This CDR3 is CASSLDRAGDQETQYF. The CDR3 coding sequence is TGCGCCAGCAGCTTGGACCGAGCGGGGGACCAAGAGACCCAGTACTTC.